This T cell receptor (beta chain) was observed in a study of T cell repertoires in cytomegalovirus infection. TCRdb fed the reads into MiXCR, producing one record per CDR3 protein. In the table there are approximately 770,000 distinct CDR3 sequences, about 29% of which are singletons. A note on this clonotype: Its matching antigen is unknown.

V lost 0 bases to trimming and J lost 4 bases, with 9 bases between them. Germline V gives CDR1 SGHDN, CDR2 FVKESK. The CDR3 covers 15 residues. The source material was cultured CD8+ T cells from PBMCs, sampled from culture after CMV antigen stimulation. The rearrangement joins TRBV14 to TRBJ1-4; D uncertain. The TCR sequence derives from a human donor in good health (CMV status not recorded). Some clones in this sample may be carry-over from other donors' samples. CDR3 sequence (DNA): TGTGCCAGCAGCCAAGAGGAAGGGAGTAATGAAAAACTGTTTTTT. This encodes CASSQEEGSNEKLFF.